This entry is about one T cell receptor beta chain. Time point here: blood 2 weeks post-SBRT. Treatment meaning: 15 Gy SBRT to primary tumor, nephrectomy 4 weeks later. The sample comes from a study of radiation and T cells in renal cell carcinoma. Generated by immunoSEQ multiplex PCR, the TCRdb table keeps only in-frame clones and is missing some. Of about 49,000 clones listed, roughly 78% are singletons. V dropped 4 bases and J dropped 4; count of bases not matched to a gene: 9. The CDR3 has 17 amino acids. The germline V gene has CDR1 SGHVS and CDR2 FNYEAQ. This chain links TRBV7-6 with TRBJ2-1; the match to TRBD2 covers 11 bases. The starting material was blood, obtained from a patient whose treatment included radiotherapy and nephrectomy. The clonotype comes from a woman in her seventies with renal cell carcinoma. CDR3 amino acids: CASSSGRLAGRYNEQFF. In DNA form, the CDR3 reads TGTGCCAGCAGCTCAGGCCGACTAGCGGGGCGTTACAATGAGCAGTTCTTC.